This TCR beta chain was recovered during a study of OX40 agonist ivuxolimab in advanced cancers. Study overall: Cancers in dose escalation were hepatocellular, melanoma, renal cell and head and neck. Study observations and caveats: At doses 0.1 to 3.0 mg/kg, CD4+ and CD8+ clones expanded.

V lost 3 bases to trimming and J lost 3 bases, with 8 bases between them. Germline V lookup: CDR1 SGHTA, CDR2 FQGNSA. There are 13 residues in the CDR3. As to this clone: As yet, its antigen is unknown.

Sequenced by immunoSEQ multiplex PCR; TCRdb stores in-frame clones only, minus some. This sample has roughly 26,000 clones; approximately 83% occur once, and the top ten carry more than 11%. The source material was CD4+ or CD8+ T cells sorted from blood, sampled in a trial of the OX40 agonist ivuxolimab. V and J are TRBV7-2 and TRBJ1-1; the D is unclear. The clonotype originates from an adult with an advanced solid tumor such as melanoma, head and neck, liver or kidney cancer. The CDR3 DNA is TGTGCCAGCAGCTTCCAGAGCGACACTGAAGCTTTCTTT. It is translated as CASSFQSDTEAFF. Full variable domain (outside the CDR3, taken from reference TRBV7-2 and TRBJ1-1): GAGVSQSPSNKVTEKGKDVELRCDPISGHTALYWYRQSLGQGLEFLIYFQGNSAPDKSGLPSDRFSAERTGGSVSTLTIQRTQQEDSAVYLCASSFQSDTEAFFGQGTRLTVV.